This T cell receptor beta chain was profiled in a study of OX40 agonist ivuxolimab in advanced cancers. Method: immunoSEQ multiplex PCR; TCRdb's copy keeps in-frame clones and lacks some. The sample has 39,000 or so clones, around 92% seen once. V lost 1 base, J lost 0 bases, and 14 bases lay in between. The CDR3 has 17 residues. Germline values: CDR1 SGHTA, CDR2 FQGNSA. Study observations and caveats: Several nonresponders also turned out to have low normalized T-cell clonal expansion.

As to this clone: What it recognizes is unknown.

The rearrangement joins TRBV7-2 to TRBJ2-3; TRBD1 or TRBD2 may be the D gene (6 bases each). The sample was CD4+ or CD8+ T cells sorted from blood, taken in a trial of the OX40 agonist ivuxolimab. The receptor comes from an adult with an advanced solid tumor such as melanoma, head and neck, liver or kidney cancer. CDR3 sequence reads: CASSLGWGAPSTDTQYF. In DNA, the CDR3 is TGTGCCAGCAGCTTAGGTTGGGGGGCCCCTAGCACAGATACGCAGTATTTT.